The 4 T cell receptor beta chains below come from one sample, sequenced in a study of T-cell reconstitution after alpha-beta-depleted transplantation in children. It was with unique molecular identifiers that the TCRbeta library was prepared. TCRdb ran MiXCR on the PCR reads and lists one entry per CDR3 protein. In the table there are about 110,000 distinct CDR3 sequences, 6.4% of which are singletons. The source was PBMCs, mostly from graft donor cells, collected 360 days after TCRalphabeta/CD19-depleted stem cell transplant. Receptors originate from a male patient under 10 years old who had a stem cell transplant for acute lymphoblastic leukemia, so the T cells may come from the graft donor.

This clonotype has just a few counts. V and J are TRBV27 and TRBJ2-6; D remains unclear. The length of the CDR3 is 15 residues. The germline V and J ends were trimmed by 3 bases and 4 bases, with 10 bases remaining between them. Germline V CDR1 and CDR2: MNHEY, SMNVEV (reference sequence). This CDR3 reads CASSFGVTGANVLTF. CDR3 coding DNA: TGTGCCAGCAGTTTTGGGGTTACAGGGGCCAACGTCCTGACTTTC.

CDR3 bases: TGTGCCAGCAGCTGGGGACTAGCGGGAGGGCCTGAGGACGAGCAGTTCTTC. It codes for CASSWGLAGGPEDEQFF. The genes are TRBV7-3 and TRBJ2-1, with TRBD2 matching 16 bases. The CDR3 spans 17 residues. The V gene's germline CDR1 is SGHTA and CDR2 FQGTGA. V lost 4 bases to trimming and J lost 10 bases; unmatched junction nucleotides: 10.

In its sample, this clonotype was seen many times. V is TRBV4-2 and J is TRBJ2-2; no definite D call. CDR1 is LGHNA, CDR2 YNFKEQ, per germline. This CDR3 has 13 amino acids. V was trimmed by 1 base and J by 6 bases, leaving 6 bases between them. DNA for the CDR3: TGTGCCAGCAGCCAAGGACTGTCCGGGGAGCTGTTTTTT. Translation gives CASSQGLSGELFF.

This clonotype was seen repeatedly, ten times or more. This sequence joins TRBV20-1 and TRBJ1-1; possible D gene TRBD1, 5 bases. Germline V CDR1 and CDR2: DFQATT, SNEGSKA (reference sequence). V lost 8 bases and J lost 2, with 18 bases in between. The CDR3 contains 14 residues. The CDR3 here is CSLYLTVPNTEAFF. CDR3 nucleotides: TGCAGTCTCTACCTGACAGTTCCCAACACTGAAGCTTTCTTT.